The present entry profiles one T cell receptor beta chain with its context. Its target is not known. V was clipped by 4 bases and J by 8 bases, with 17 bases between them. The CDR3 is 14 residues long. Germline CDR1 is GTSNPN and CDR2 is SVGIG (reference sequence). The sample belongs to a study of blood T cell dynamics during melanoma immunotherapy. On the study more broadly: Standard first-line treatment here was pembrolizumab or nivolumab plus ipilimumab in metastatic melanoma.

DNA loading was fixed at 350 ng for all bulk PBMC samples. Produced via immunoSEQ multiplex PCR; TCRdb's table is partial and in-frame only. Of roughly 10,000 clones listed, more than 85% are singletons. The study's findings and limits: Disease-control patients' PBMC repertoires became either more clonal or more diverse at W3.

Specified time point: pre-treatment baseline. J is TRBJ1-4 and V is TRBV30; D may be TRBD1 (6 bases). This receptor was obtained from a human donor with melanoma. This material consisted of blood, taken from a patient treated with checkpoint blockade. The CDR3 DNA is TGTGCCTGGACGGGCGCACAGGGTTCCGAAAAACTGTTTTTT. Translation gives CAWTGAQGSEKLFF.